What follows is one T cell receptor (beta chain) and its context. One entry per CDR3 protein results from TCRdb running MiXCR on the 5' RACE reads. The sample gives a few hundred thousand distinct CDR3 sequences, approximately 16% of which show up once; roughly 0.44% is in the top ten. This specimen belongs to a study of identical twins. Germline CDR1 MDHEN, CDR2 SYDVKM. V was pared by 4 bases and J by 7 bases, with 6 bases of the junction left unmatched. CDR3 length: 15 amino acids. A further study also used this sample, focusing on yellow fever vaccine responses in identical twins.

Sequencing was carried out using CD4+ T cells sorted from blood. V usage is TRBV28 and J usage is TRBJ1-5; 11 nucleotides align to TRBD1. The sequence derives from a woman younger than 35 in good health. The CDR3, as DNA: TGTGCCAGCAGTTATGGGACAGGGGGTTACCAGCCCCAGCATTTT. As protein: CASSYGTGGYQPQHF.